This is a list of T cell receptor beta chains from one sample in a study of blood T cell repertoires in COVID-19. Produced via immunoSEQ multiplex PCR; TCRdb's table is partial and in-frame only. Among 90,000 to 150,000 clones, about 83% were seen once, and the ten largest hold roughly 6%. The sequenced sample consisted of peripheral blood. The source is a man in his 70s with acute or convalescent COVID-19. Each CDR3 is given with its conserved first and last residue. The D gene is left open where the match is weak. Rows give clone size only sometimes, using once, few, many, or a class for an expanded clone.

J gene: TRBJ1-2; clone size: .; V gene: TRBV7-2; D gene: TRBD1; CDR3 protein: CASSSPGQGALSYGYTF; CDR3 DNA: TGTGCCAGCAGCTCACCGGGACAGGGGGCGCTGAGCTATGGCTACACCTTC
J gene: TRBJ1-1; clone size: .; V gene: TRBV27; D gene: TRBD1; CDR3 protein: CASNSGTGFEAFF; CDR3 DNA: TGTGCCAGCAATTCCGGGACAGGGTTTGAAGCTTTCTTT
J gene: TRBJ1-6; clone size: .; V gene: TRBV18; D gene: TRBD1; CDR3 protein: CASSPSGQPNSPLHF; CDR3 DNA: TGTGCCAGCTCACCCTCGGGACAGCCAAATTCACCCCTCCACTTT
J gene: TRBJ1-1; clone size: .; V gene: TRBV18; D gene: .; CDR3 protein: CASSNSPDTLEAFF; CDR3 DNA: TGTGCCAGCTCCAACTCCCCGGACACACTTGAAGCTTTCTTT
J gene: TRBJ1-2; clone size: .; V gene: TRBV5-4; D gene: TRBD1; CDR3 protein: CASSWTGGLVSYGYTF; CDR3 DNA: TGTGCCAGCAGCTGGACAGGGGGTTTAGTCAGCTATGGCTACACCTTC
J gene: TRBJ1-1; clone size: few; V gene: TRBV10-3; D gene: TRBD1; CDR3 protein: CATTQGAEAFF; CDR3 DNA: TGTGCCACCACGCAGGGGGCTGAAGCTTTCTTT
J gene: TRBJ2-7; clone size: few; V gene: TRBV7-9; D gene: TRBD1; CDR3 protein: CASSLGDSFYEQYF; CDR3 DNA: TGTGCCAGCAGCTTGGGGGACAGCTTCTACGAGCAGTACTTC
J gene: TRBJ2-5; clone size: .; V gene: TRBV28; D gene: TRBD2; CDR3 protein: CASSPIAGSTQETQYF; CDR3 DNA: TGTGCCAGCAGCCCCATAGCGGGGAGCACCCAAGAGACCCAGTACTTC
J gene: TRBJ1-1; clone size: .; V gene: TRBV7-2; D gene: TRBD1; CDR3 protein: CASSTPRGLRTEAFF; CDR3 DNA: TGTGCCAGCAGTACGCCTAGGGGGCTTCGGACTGAAGCTTTCTTT
J gene: TRBJ1-5; clone size: .; V gene: TRBV19; D gene: TRBD1; CDR3 protein: CASSMGQQFGGSNQPQHF; CDR3 DNA: TGTGCCAGTAGTATGGGACAGCAGTTCGGGGGTAGCAATCAGCCCCAGCATTTT
J gene: TRBJ1-4; clone size: few; V gene: TRBV6-5; D gene: .; CDR3 protein: CASRPGLSGEKLFF; CDR3 DNA: TGTGCCAGCAGGCCAGGGTTGAGTGGAGAAAAACTGTTTTTT
J gene: TRBJ2-1; clone size: .; V gene: TRBV9; D gene: TRBD2; CDR3 protein: CASSVEGGRAEQFF; CDR3 DNA: TGTGCCAGCAGCGTAGAAGGAGGGAGGGCAGAGCAGTTCTTC
J gene: TRBJ2-1; clone size: .; V gene: TRBV2; D gene: .; CDR3 protein: CASSERVGGPSEQFF; CDR3 DNA: TGTGCCAGCAGTGAACGTGTGGGGGGGCCATCTGAGCAGTTCTTC
J gene: TRBJ2-3; clone size: .; V gene: TRBV7-2; D gene: TRBD2; CDR3 protein: CASSPRAGGGSTDTQYF; CDR3 DNA: TGTGCCAGCAGCCCTAGAGCGGGAGGGGGCAGCACAGATACGCAGTATTTT
J gene: TRBJ2-3; clone size: .; V gene: TRBV5-1; D gene: TRBD2; CDR3 protein: CASSPRLAASTDTQYF; CDR3 DNA: TGCGCCAGCAGCCCCCGACTAGCGGCTAGCACAGATACGCAGTATTTT
J gene: TRBJ2-5; clone size: .; V gene: TRBV5-1; D gene: TRBD2; CDR3 protein: CASSFGLAGYQETQYF; CDR3 DNA: TGCGCCAGCAGCTTTGGACTAGCGGGGTACCAAGAGACCCAGTACTTC
J gene: TRBJ2-1; clone size: .; V gene: TRBV29-1; D gene: .; CDR3 protein: CRNLLWGDEQFF; CDR3 DNA: TGCAGAAATCTCTTGTGGGGGGATGAGCAGTTCTTC
J gene: TRBJ1-6; clone size: once; V gene: TRBV2; D gene: TRBD1; CDR3 protein: CASSEWDRELNLRSPLHF; CDR3 DNA: TGTGCCAGCAGTGAGTGGGACAGGGAGCTAAACTTGCGCTCACCCCTCCACTTT
J gene: TRBJ2-7; clone size: .; V gene: TRBV6-6; D gene: TRBD1; CDR3 protein: CASSYLTRTGNEQYF; CDR3 DNA: TGTGCCAGCAGTTACTTGACCCGGACAGGGAACGAGCAGTACTTC
J gene: TRBJ1-2; clone size: .; V gene: TRBV29-1; D gene: .; CDR3 protein: CSAQTGGGYGYTF; CDR3 DNA: TGCAGCGCTCAAACTGGCGGGGGTTATGGCTACACCTTC
J gene: TRBJ2-7; clone size: .; V gene: TRBV4-2; D gene: TRBD2; CDR3 protein: CASSRGLAGKGGYEQYF; CDR3 DNA: TGTGCCAGCAGCCGGGGACTAGCGGGCAAAGGGGGTTACGAGCAGTACTTC
J gene: TRBJ2-7; clone size: .; V gene: TRBV19; D gene: TRBD1; CDR3 protein: CASSMGQLYEQYF; CDR3 DNA: TGTGCCAGTAGTATGGGACAGCTATACGAGCAGTACTTC
J gene: TRBJ1-1; clone size: .; V gene: TRBV3-1/TRBV3-2; D gene: .; CDR3 protein: CASSSWGGPGAEAFF; CDR3 DNA: TGTGCCAGCAGCTCGTGGGGGGGCCCGGGCGCTGAAGCTTTCTTT
J gene: TRBJ1-1; clone size: .; V gene: TRBV7-9; D gene: .; CDR3 protein: CASSLEGGQKAFF; CDR3 DNA: TGTGCCAGCAGCTTAGAAGGAGGCCAGAAAGCTTTCTTT
J gene: TRBJ2-7; clone size: .; V gene: TRBV24-1; D gene: .; CDR3 protein: CATSDSNRFREQYF; CDR3 DNA: TGTGCCACCAGTGATTCCAACAGGTTTCGGGAGCAGTACTTC
J gene: TRBJ1-5; clone size: .; V gene: TRBV4-1; D gene: TRBD1; CDR3 protein: CASSQEPGGSNQPQHF; CDR3 DNA: TGCGCCAGCAGCCAAGAACCAGGGGGGAGCAATCAGCCCCAGCATTTT
J gene: TRBJ2-5; clone size: .; V gene: TRBV7-7; D gene: .; CDR3 protein: CASSPTRASGSETQYF; CDR3 DNA: TGTGCCAGCAGCCCCACTAGAGCCTCGGGTAGCGAGACCCAGTACTTC
J gene: TRBJ2-1; clone size: .; V gene: TRBV6-5; D gene: .; CDR3 protein: CASSLGDEQFF; CDR3 DNA: TGTGCCAGCAGTCTAGGAGATGAGCAGTTCTTC
J gene: TRBJ2-2; clone size: .; V gene: TRBV6-2/TRBV6-3; D gene: TRBD1; CDR3 protein: CASSRQGANTGELFF; CDR3 DNA: TGTGCCAGCAGCCGACAGGGGGCCAACACCGGGGAGCTGTTTTTT
J gene: TRBJ2-1; clone size: many; V gene: TRBV5-1; D gene: TRBD2; CDR3 protein: CASSWTSGSFNEQFF; CDR3 DNA: TGCGCCAGCAGCTGGACTAGCGGGAGTTTTAATGAGCAGTTCTTC
J gene: TRBJ2-7; clone size: once; V gene: TRBV7-9; D gene: TRBD2; CDR3 protein: CASSPTGLAGLGSEQYF; CDR3 DNA: TGTGCCAGCAGCCCCACCGGGCTAGCGGGATTGGGAAGTGAGCAGTACTTC
J gene: TRBJ1-2; clone size: .; V gene: TRBV5-1; D gene: .; CDR3 protein: CASSLQASRTF; CDR3 DNA: TGCGCCAGCAGCTTACAGGCATCGAGGACCTTC
J gene: TRBJ1-5; clone size: .; V gene: TRBV6-2/TRBV6-3; D gene: .; CDR3 protein: CASSRGQSGQPQHF; CDR3 DNA: TGTGCCAGCAGCCGTGGACAGTCTGGCCAGCCCCAGCATTTT
J gene: TRBJ2-5; clone size: once; V gene: TRBV19; D gene: TRBD2; CDR3 protein: CASSILSGTARETQYF; CDR3 DNA: TGTGCCAGTAGTATCCTTAGCGGGACCGCCAGGGAGACCCAGTACTTC
J gene: TRBJ1-5; clone size: .; V gene: TRBV30; D gene: .; CDR3 protein: CAWSVFGQPQHF; CDR3 DNA: TGTGCCTGGAGTGTATTCGGGCAGCCCCAGCATTTT
J gene: TRBJ2-7; clone size: once; V gene: TRBV28; D gene: TRBD2; CDR3 protein: CASREVGGRAYEQYF; CDR3 DNA: TGTGCCAGCCGAGAGGTTGGCGGGAGAGCCTACGAGCAGTACTTC
J gene: TRBJ2-5; clone size: .; V gene: TRBV28; D gene: .; CDR3 protein: CASSLKGETQYF; CDR3 DNA: TGTGCCAGCAGTTTGAAGGGGGAGACCCAGTACTTC
J gene: TRBJ2-2; clone size: .; V gene: TRBV9; D gene: .; CDR3 protein: CASSVEGQRNTGELFF; CDR3 DNA: TGTGCCAGCAGCGTAGAAGGACAGAGGAACACCGGGGAGCTGTTTTTT
J gene: TRBJ2-3; clone size: .; V gene: TRBV2; D gene: TRBD2; CDR3 protein: CASSTEREGGTDTQYF; CDR3 DNA: TGTGCCAGCAGCACGGAGCGGGAGGGCGGCACAGATACGCAGTATTTT
J gene: TRBJ2-7; clone size: .; V gene: TRBV7-2; D gene: .; CDR3 protein: CASSFDRTYEQYF; CDR3 DNA: TGTGCCAGCAGCTTTGACAGGACCTACGAGCAGTACTTC
J gene: TRBJ1-1; clone size: .; V gene: TRBV7-2; D gene: .; CDR3 protein: CASSFQSNTEAFF; CDR3 DNA: TGTGCCAGCAGCTTCCAATCGAACACTGAAGCTTTCTTT
J gene: TRBJ2-2; clone size: .; V gene: TRBV18; D gene: TRBD2; CDR3 protein: CASSPLSGRALDTGELFF; CDR3 DNA: TGTGCCAGCTCACCACTATCCGGGAGGGCCCTCGACACCGGGGAGCTGTTTTTT
J gene: TRBJ2-7; clone size: few; V gene: TRBV7-9; D gene: TRBD1; CDR3 protein: CASSWARTGTPEQYF; CDR3 DNA: TGTGCCAGCAGCTGGGCCCGGACAGGCACTCCGGAGCAGTACTTC
J gene: TRBJ2-1; clone size: .; V gene: TRBV7-8; D gene: .; CDR3 protein: CASSMTFSGRNEQFF; CDR3 DNA: TGTGCCAGCAGCATGACCTTCAGTGGGAGGAATGAGCAGTTCTTC
J gene: TRBJ2-5; clone size: .; V gene: TRBV9; D gene: .; CDR3 protein: CASSGGARETQYF; CDR3 DNA: TGTGCCAGCAGTGGGGGGGCCCGAGAGACCCAGTACTTC
J gene: TRBJ1-5; clone size: .; V gene: TRBV12-3/TRBV12-4; D gene: TRBD1; CDR3 protein: CASRSTGNQPQHF; CDR3 DNA: TGTGCCAGCAGATCGACAGGGAATCAGCCCCAGCATTTT
J gene: TRBJ1-2; clone size: .; V gene: TRBV6-5; D gene: .; CDR3 protein: CASSYGSGLGGYTF; CDR3 DNA: TGTGCCAGCAGTTACGGGTCGGGGTTGGGTGGCTACACCTTC
J gene: TRBJ2-2; clone size: .; V gene: TRBV3-1/TRBV3-2; D gene: TRBD2; CDR3 protein: CASSQVSGGVRPLTGELFF; CDR3 DNA: TGTGCCAGCAGCCAGGTTAGCGGGGGAGTCCGGCCCCTCACCGGGGAGCTGTTTTTT
J gene: TRBJ1-2; clone size: once; V gene: TRBV7-3; D gene: TRBD1; CDR3 protein: CASSPGQGYGYTF; CDR3 DNA: TGTGCCAGCAGCCCAGGACAGGGCTATGGCTACACCTTC
J gene: TRBJ2-1; clone size: .; V gene: TRBV5-1; D gene: TRBD1; CDR3 protein: CASTLRSQGANYNEQFF; CDR3 DNA: TGCGCCAGCACCCTGCGCTCACAGGGGGCGAATTACAATGAGCAGTTCTTC
J gene: TRBJ2-7; clone size: .; V gene: TRBV28; D gene: TRBD1; CDR3 protein: CASNTGTGGKQYF; CDR3 DNA: TGTGCCAGCAATACTGGGACAGGAGGAAAGCAGTACTTC
J gene: TRBJ2-1; clone size: .; V gene: TRBV14; D gene: TRBD1; CDR3 protein: CATRGTGIKNEQFF; CDR3 DNA: TGTGCCACCCGAGGGACAGGGATAAAGAATGAGCAGTTCTTC
J gene: TRBJ2-6; clone size: .; V gene: TRBV25-1; D gene: .; CDR3 protein: CASSELGLGANVLTF; CDR3 DNA: TGTGCCAGCAGTGAACTGGGGCTCGGGGCCAACGTCCTGACTTTC
J gene: TRBJ2-1; clone size: .; V gene: TRBV11-3; D gene: TRBD2; CDR3 protein: CASSLGGSGSYNEQFF; CDR3 DNA: TGTGCCAGCAGCTTAGGCGGGAGTGGGTCCTACAATGAGCAGTTCTTC
J gene: TRBJ2-7; clone size: once; V gene: TRBV7-9; D gene: .; CDR3 protein: CASSSSTLRQGLSYEQYF; CDR3 DNA: TGTGCCAGCAGCTCCTCAACCCTCAGACAGGGACTCTCCTACGAGCAGTACTTC
J gene: TRBJ2-1; clone size: once; V gene: TRBV7-8; D gene: .; CDR3 protein: CASSIAEAYNEQFF; CDR3 DNA: TGTGCCAGCAGTATAGCGGAAGCCTACAATGAGCAGTTCTTC
J gene: TRBJ2-1; clone size: .; V gene: TRBV11-1; D gene: .; CDR3 protein: CASSLGGTINEQFF; CDR3 DNA: TGTGCCAGCAGCTTAGGGGGCACGATAAATGAGCAGTTCTTC
J gene: TRBJ2-7; clone size: .; V gene: TRBV11-1; D gene: TRBD1; CDR3 protein: CASSLGTGGYEQYF; CDR3 DNA: TGTGCCAGCAGCTTAGGGACAGGGGGCTACGAGCAGTACTTC